These T cell receptor beta chains were read from a single sample in a study of OX40 agonist ivuxolimab in advanced cancers. Clones were read by immunoSEQ multiplex PCR, and TCRdb kept only the in-frame ones, dropping some. The sample has around 95,000 clones, roughly 90% seen once; the top ten hold about 0.49%. This specimen consisted of CD4+ or CD8+ T cells sorted from blood, obtained in a trial of the OX40 agonist ivuxolimab. These receptor sequences come from an adult with an advanced solid tumor such as melanoma, head and neck, liver or kidney cancer. Each CDR3 is given with its conserved first and last residue. D genes are given only for firm matches. The size of a clone is reported for some rows only, either as once, few or many, or as a class for expanded clones.

abundance	d_gene	j_gene	v_gene	CDR3nt	CDR3aa
.	TRBD1	TRBJ1-3	TRBV15	TGTGCCACCAGAATGACAGGGCAGGGAAACACCATATATTTT	CATRMTGQGNTIYF
once	TRBD2	TRBJ2-1	TRBV29-1	TGCAGCGGCGGACTAGACTCCTACAATGAGCAGTTCTTC	CSGGLDSYNEQFF
.	.	TRBJ1-2	TRBV28	TGTGCCAGCAGTTCCCCCCAGTACTATGGCTACACCTTC	CASSSPQYYGYTF
.	TRBD2	TRBJ2-1	TRBV18	TGTGCCAGCTCACCAATGACTAGCGAAACCTACAATGAGCAGTTCTTC	CASSPMTSETYNEQFF
.	.	TRBJ1-2	TRBV7-9	TGTGCCAGCAGCGGCCGGGACCGACATAGGAGCTACACCTTC	CASSGRDRHRSYTF
.	TRBD1	TRBJ2-3	TRBV7-3	TGTGCCAGCAGCTCCAGGGGGCAGAGGGATACGCAGTATTTT	CASSSRGQRDTQYF
.	.	TRBJ2-7	TRBV9	TGTGCCAGCAGCGTAGACCCTAGCGCTTCCTACGAGCAGTACTTC	CASSVDPSASYEQYF
.	TRBD2	TRBJ2-1	TRBV6-4	TGTGCCAGCAGTGAAGATACTAGCGCTCGCTTACATGAGCAGTTCTTC	CASSEDTSARLHEQFF
.	TRBD2	TRBJ2-2	TRBV4-3	TGCGCCAGCAGCCCCGGTATAGCGGGAGGGTCCGGGGAGCTGTTTTTT	CASSPGIAGGSGELFF
.	.	TRBJ1-2	TRBV20-1	TGCAGTGCTAGTACAGGTTATGGCTACACCTTC	CSASTGYGYTF
.	.	TRBJ2-5	TRBV7-3	TGTGCCAGCAGCCCCCGGACGGGTCGACAAGAGACCCAGTACTTC	CASSPRTGRQETQYF
.	.	TRBJ2-5	TRBV28	TGTGCCAGTCAGATCCAAGAGACCCAGTACTTC	CASQIQETQYF
.	.	TRBJ2-7	TRBV5-4	TGTGCCAGCAGCTTGTCTAGCGCCTACGAGCAGTACTTC	CASSLSSAYEQYF
.	.	TRBJ2-7	TRBV15	TGTGCCACCAGCCAGAGTTATAAAGACTACGAGCAGTACTTC	CATSQSYKDYEQYF
once	TRBD2	TRBJ2-1	TRBV6-5	TGTGCCAGCAGGTGGGGGACTAGCTACAATGAGCAGTTCTTC	CASRWGTSYNEQFF
.	TRBD1	TRBJ2-3	TRBV5-1	TGCGCCAGCAGACGAGAAACAGGGGGGGATACGCAGTATTTT	CASRRETGGDTQYF
.	.	TRBJ2-1	TRBV6-5	TGTGCCAGCAATCCAGGGAGGGGGTTGAATGAGCAGTTCTTC	CASNPGRGLNEQFF
.	TRBD2	TRBJ2-7	TRBV5-1	TGCGCCAGCAGCTTGTTGACTAGCGGGGCCTACGAGCAGTACTTC	CASSLLTSGAYEQYF
.	TRBD2	TRBJ2-7	TRBV7-9	TGTGCCAGCAGCCAGCGACTAGCGAGCGAGCAGTACTTC	CASSQRLASEQYF
.	TRBD1	TRBJ2-7	TRBV6-1	TGTGCCAGCAGTGAAGCGAGAGGGACAGGGACCTACGAGCAGTACTTC	CASSEARGTGTYEQYF
.	.	TRBJ1-5	TRBV6-6	TGTGCCAGCAGTTACGTTGCAGATAGCAATCAGCCCCAGCATTTT	CASSYVADSNQPQHF
.	TRBD2	TRBJ2-5	TRBV11-3	TGTGCCAGCAGCTTAGATCCTCGGCTAGCGGGAGGCGACCCACAAGAGACCCAGTACTTC	CASSLDPRLAGGDPQETQYF
.	.	TRBJ1-3	TRBV28	TGTGCCAGCAGTTTATCAGGGACCGTAGAGAGAAACACCATATATTTT	CASSLSGTVERNTIYF
.	.	TRBJ1-2	TRBV6-5	TGTGCCAGCAGTTACGGCGGCTATGGCTACACCTTC	CASSYGGYGYTF
once	.	TRBJ1-2	TRBV7-2	TGTGCCAGCACCTTGGGCAGTTATGGCTACACCTTC	CASTLGSYGYTF
once	.	TRBJ2-7	TRBV2	TGTGCCAGCAGTGTCCAGTACGAGCAGTACTTC	CASSVQYEQYF
.	.	TRBJ2-7	TRBV28	TGTGCCAGCAGGTCACCCGGCGGGCGAAGCTCCTACGAGCAGTACTTC	CASRSPGGRSSYEQYF
once	.	TRBJ1-4	TRBV28	TGTGCCAGCAGTTTACCTCCCCAGGACCGAGTCAATGAAAAACTGTTTTTT	CASSLPPQDRVNEKLFF
few	TRBD2	TRBJ2-4	TRBV28	TGTGCCAGCAGTTTGCCTAGCGGGGCCAAAAACATTCAGTACTTC	CASSLPSGAKNIQYF
.	TRBD1	TRBJ2-3	TRBV19	TGTGCCAGTAGTATTGGCCGGTTGGCTGGGGGACAGCCTCGGGATACGCAGTATTTT	CASSIGRLAGGQPRDTQYF
.	.	TRBJ1-5	TRBV19	TGTGCCAGTAGACCGGGAGGGAGGAGCAATCAGCCCCAGCATTTT	CASRPGGRSNQPQHF
once	.	TRBJ2-3	TRBV30	TGTGCCTGGAGTGGTTTCACAGATACGCAGTATTTT	CAWSGFTDTQYF
.	.	TRBJ1-3	TRBV5-1	TGCGCCAGCAGCTTGGACGGCGCTAGCTCTGGAAACACCATATATTTT	CASSLDGASSGNTIYF
.	.	TRBJ2-1	TRBV21-1	TGTGCCGGAGTAAGGGACCTCTGCTCCTACAATGAGCAGTTCTTC	CAGVRDLCSYNEQFF
.	TRBD2	TRBJ2-1	TRBV5-1	TGCGCCAGCAGCTGGAGGCTTGTCGCGGGGGGGCACAATGAGCAGTTCTTC	CASSWRLVAGGHNEQFF
.	.	TRBJ2-2	TRBV30	TGTGCCTGGAACCGAGGGACATATACCGGGGAGCTGTTTTTT	CAWNRGTYTGELFF
.	TRBD1	TRBJ1-1	TRBV27	TGTGCCAGCAGCCCGGGACAGGGGAGGTTCACTGAAGCTTTCTTT	CASSPGQGRFTEAFF
.	.	TRBJ2-1	TRBV23-1	TGCGCCAGTAACACAGAGAACAATGAGCAGTTCTTC	CASNTENNEQFF
.	TRBD1	TRBJ2-7	TRBV18	TGTGCCAGCTCACCATCTGCAGGGGGCATCAACGAGCAGTACTTC	CASSPSAGGINEQYF
.	.	TRBJ2-3	TRBV6-6	TGTGCCAGCAGTTACCGACTCGCAAATCTCACAGATACGCAGTATTTT	CASSYRLANLTDTQYF
.	.	TRBJ2-3	TRBV18	TGTGCCAGCTCACCGGACGCAGATACGCAGTATTTT	CASSPDADTQYF